Listed below are T cell receptor beta chains from one sample, sequenced in a study of T cell responses to AZD1222 COVID-19 vaccine. Profiled with immunoSEQ multiplex PCR; TCRdb holds only in-frame clones, not every one. This sample has around 160,000 clones; about 91% occur once, and the top ten carry roughly 1.4%. Sequenced material: peripheral blood, taken 28 days after the second AZD1222 dose. The receptors were sampled from an adult who received the AZD1222 COVID-19 vaccine. CDR3s leave out the opening cysteine and the closing phenylalanine or tryptophan.

TRBV29-1	TRBJ2-7	SVEDWGTVPYEQY
TRBV5-8	TRBJ2-7	ASSYFSGTKGSEQY
TRBV12-3/TRBV12-4	TRBJ1-1	ASSPTATGQAF
TRBV29-1	TRBJ2-1	SVEVADSYNEQF
TRBV6-5	TRBJ2-7	ASSYSPGGGPYEQY
TRBV4-1	TRBJ2-7	ASSQAWGSGPYEQY
TRBV18	TRBJ1-1	ASSPQTDPNTEAF
TRBV4-1	TRBJ1-1	ASTAGVMNTEAF
TRBV12-3/TRBV12-4	TRBJ1-1	ASSFLGESEAF
TRBV29-1	TRBJ2-7	SVTDYEQY
TRBV7-2	TRBJ2-7	ASSLVAGGTSGEQY
TRBV28	TRBJ2-1	ASRESTGDSYNEQF
TRBV28	TRBJ1-5	ASSYTGTGGSNQPQH
TRBV7-3	TRBJ2-3	ASSWGSTDTQY
TRBV27	TRBJ1-5	ASSTTDGSNQPQH
TRBV3-1/TRBV3-2	TRBJ2-4	ASSQGGRAPIQY
TRBV3-1/TRBV3-2	TRBJ1-2	ASSPRGQKVYGYT
TRBV27	TRBJ2-1	AGGQGKPLAYNEQF
TRBV24-1	TRBJ2-3	ATRSRVDTQY
TRBV10-2	TRBJ2-7	ASRDTVVEQY
TRBV6-4	TRBJ2-1	ASSESGGAPNEQF
TRBV7-8	TRBJ2-7	ASSHTSGGSYEQY
TRBV6-5	TRBJ1-4	ASTKGQGGKLF
TRBV7-8	TRBJ2-2	ASSPRTGDTGELF
TRBV28	TRBJ1-1	ASSRGGAPNTEAF
TRBV9	TRBJ2-2	ASSVEQGAGELF
TRBV13	TRBJ2-7	ASSSRRGPREQY